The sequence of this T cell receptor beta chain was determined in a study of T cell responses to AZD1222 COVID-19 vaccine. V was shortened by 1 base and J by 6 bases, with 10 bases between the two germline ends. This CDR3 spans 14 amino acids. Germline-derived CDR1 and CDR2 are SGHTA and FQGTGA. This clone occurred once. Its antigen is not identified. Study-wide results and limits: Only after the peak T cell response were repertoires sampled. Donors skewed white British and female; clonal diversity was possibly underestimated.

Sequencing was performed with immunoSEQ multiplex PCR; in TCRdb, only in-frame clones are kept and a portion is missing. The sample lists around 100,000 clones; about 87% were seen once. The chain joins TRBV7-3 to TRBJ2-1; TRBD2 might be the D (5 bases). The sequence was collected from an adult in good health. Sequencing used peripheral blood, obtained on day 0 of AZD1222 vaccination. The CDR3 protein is CASSLRPEGNEQFF. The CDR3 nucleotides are TGTGCCAGCAGCTTAAGGCCCGAGGGCAATGAGCAGTTCTTC. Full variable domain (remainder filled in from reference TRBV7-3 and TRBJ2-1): GAGVSQTPSNKVTEKGKYVELRCDPISGHTALYWYRQSLGQGPEFLIYFQGTGAADDSGLPNDRFFAVRPEGSVSTLKIQRTERGDSAVYLCASSLRPEGNEQFFGPGTRLTVL.